The rows below give T cell receptor beta chains drawn from one sample of a study of blood T cell repertoires in COVID-19. Some clones are missing from TCRdb's copy, which holds only in-frame ones; the method was immunoSEQ multiplex PCR. The sample yields approximately 280,000 clones, over 75% seen once. Sequencing was carried out using peripheral blood. These receptors all stem from a woman in her seventies with acute or convalescent COVID-19. Each CDR3 is given with its conserved first and last residue. The D gene is left open where the match is weak. Expanded clones are given a class, and other clones once, few, many or no size at all.

size	V	D	J	DNA	CDR3
-	TRBV7-9	-	TRBJ2-1	TGTGCCAGCAGCCCACAGGGCGCGGTATCCTACAATGAGCAGTTCTTC	CASSPQGAVSYNEQFF
-	TRBV7-3	-	TRBJ1-1	TGTGCCAGCAGCCCTCAGGGATATAACACTGAAGCTTTCTTT	CASSPQGYNTEAFF
many	TRBV23-1	-	TRBJ2-1	TGCGCCAGCAGTTGTCGGTTCTTC	CASSCRFF
few	TRBV19	-	TRBJ2-6	TGTGCCAGTAGTATTGGGAGCTCTGGGGCCAACGTCCTGACTTTC	CASSIGSSGANVLTF
-	TRBV10-3	-	TRBJ1-6	TGTGCCATCAAGCAGGGGAGTGATTCACCCCTCCACTTT	CAIKQGSDSPLHF
-	TRBV23-1	TRBD1	TRBJ1-1	TGCGCCAGCAGGCAGGACCCAGGGGGTAAGAACACTGAAGCTTTCTTT	CASRQDPGGKNTEAFF
few	TRBV3-1/TRBV3-2	-	TRBJ1-1	TGTGCCAGCAGCCTCCTTGGGGGCGGTGAAGCTTTCTTT	CASSLLGGGEAFF
once	TRBV6-5	-	TRBJ2-3	TGTGCCAGCAGGATGGGGGGGGGCGGTATAGATACGCAGTATTTT	CASRMGGGGIDTQYF
-	TRBV7-9	TRBD2	TRBJ2-3	TGTGCCAGCAGCTTCTCTAGCGGGGGGGCCGGTAAAGATACGCAGTATTTT	CASSFSSGGAGKDTQYF
-	TRBV19	TRBD1	TRBJ1-2	TGTGCCAGTAGCGAGGACAGGGCTAACTATGGCTACACCTTC	CASSEDRANYGYTF
-	TRBV29-1	-	TRBJ1-1	TGCAGCGTTGAGCTCGGGTTGGTCACTGAAGCTTTCTTT	CSVELGLVTEAFF
few	TRBV5-1	-	TRBJ1-1	TGCGCCAGCAGCTTGCAAGGGGGTCTGAACACTGAAGCTTTCTTT	CASSLQGGLNTEAFF
-	TRBV30	-	TRBJ1-1	TGTGCCTGGGCGGGGAGGGGTGAAGCTTTCTTT	CAWAGRGEAFF
once	TRBV28	-	TRBJ1-2	TGTGCCAGCAGTTCTTCCCAGGGGGGCTACACCTTC	CASSSSQGGYTF
-	TRBV9	TRBD1	TRBJ2-7	TGTGCCAGCAGCTCACAGGGGGTAGGAGACGAGCAGTACTTC	CASSSQGVGDEQYF
-	TRBV7-9	-	TRBJ2-2	TGTGCCAGCAGACAGGGACTAAACACCGGGGAGCTGTTTTTT	CASRQGLNTGELFF
-	TRBV5-6	TRBD1	TRBJ1-2	TGTGCCAGCAGCCCGGGACAGTATGGCTACACCTTC	CASSPGQYGYTF
-	TRBV5-1	-	TRBJ2-2	TGCGCCAGCAGCTTGTTGAGAGTAACCGGGGAGCTGTTTTTT	CASSLLRVTGELFF
-	TRBV2	-	TRBJ2-3	TGTGCCAGCAGGGAAGGGGTGTCTAGCCTCTCAGATACGCAGTATTTT	CASREGVSSLSDTQYF
few	TRBV4-1	-	TRBJ1-1	TGCGCCAGCAGCCAAGCTTTTTGGGCTTTTGAAGCTTTCTTT	CASSQAFWAFEAFF
-	TRBV19	-	TRBJ1-6	TGTGCCAGTAGTATACGCGGGGAGTCACCCCTCCACTTT	CASSIRGESPLHF
-	TRBV7-3	-	TRBJ1-1	TGTGCCAGCAGCTTTCAGGGGAGTAGTGAAGCTTTCTTT	CASSFQGSSEAFF
-	TRBV11-2	TRBD1	TRBJ1-3	TGTGCCAGCAGACTGACAGGGGGCGCTGGAAACACCATATATTTT	CASRLTGGAGNTIYF
-	TRBV5-6	TRBD2	TRBJ2-7	TGTGCCAGCAGCTTGTACGGGGGGGCCTACGAGCAGTACTTC	CASSLYGGAYEQYF